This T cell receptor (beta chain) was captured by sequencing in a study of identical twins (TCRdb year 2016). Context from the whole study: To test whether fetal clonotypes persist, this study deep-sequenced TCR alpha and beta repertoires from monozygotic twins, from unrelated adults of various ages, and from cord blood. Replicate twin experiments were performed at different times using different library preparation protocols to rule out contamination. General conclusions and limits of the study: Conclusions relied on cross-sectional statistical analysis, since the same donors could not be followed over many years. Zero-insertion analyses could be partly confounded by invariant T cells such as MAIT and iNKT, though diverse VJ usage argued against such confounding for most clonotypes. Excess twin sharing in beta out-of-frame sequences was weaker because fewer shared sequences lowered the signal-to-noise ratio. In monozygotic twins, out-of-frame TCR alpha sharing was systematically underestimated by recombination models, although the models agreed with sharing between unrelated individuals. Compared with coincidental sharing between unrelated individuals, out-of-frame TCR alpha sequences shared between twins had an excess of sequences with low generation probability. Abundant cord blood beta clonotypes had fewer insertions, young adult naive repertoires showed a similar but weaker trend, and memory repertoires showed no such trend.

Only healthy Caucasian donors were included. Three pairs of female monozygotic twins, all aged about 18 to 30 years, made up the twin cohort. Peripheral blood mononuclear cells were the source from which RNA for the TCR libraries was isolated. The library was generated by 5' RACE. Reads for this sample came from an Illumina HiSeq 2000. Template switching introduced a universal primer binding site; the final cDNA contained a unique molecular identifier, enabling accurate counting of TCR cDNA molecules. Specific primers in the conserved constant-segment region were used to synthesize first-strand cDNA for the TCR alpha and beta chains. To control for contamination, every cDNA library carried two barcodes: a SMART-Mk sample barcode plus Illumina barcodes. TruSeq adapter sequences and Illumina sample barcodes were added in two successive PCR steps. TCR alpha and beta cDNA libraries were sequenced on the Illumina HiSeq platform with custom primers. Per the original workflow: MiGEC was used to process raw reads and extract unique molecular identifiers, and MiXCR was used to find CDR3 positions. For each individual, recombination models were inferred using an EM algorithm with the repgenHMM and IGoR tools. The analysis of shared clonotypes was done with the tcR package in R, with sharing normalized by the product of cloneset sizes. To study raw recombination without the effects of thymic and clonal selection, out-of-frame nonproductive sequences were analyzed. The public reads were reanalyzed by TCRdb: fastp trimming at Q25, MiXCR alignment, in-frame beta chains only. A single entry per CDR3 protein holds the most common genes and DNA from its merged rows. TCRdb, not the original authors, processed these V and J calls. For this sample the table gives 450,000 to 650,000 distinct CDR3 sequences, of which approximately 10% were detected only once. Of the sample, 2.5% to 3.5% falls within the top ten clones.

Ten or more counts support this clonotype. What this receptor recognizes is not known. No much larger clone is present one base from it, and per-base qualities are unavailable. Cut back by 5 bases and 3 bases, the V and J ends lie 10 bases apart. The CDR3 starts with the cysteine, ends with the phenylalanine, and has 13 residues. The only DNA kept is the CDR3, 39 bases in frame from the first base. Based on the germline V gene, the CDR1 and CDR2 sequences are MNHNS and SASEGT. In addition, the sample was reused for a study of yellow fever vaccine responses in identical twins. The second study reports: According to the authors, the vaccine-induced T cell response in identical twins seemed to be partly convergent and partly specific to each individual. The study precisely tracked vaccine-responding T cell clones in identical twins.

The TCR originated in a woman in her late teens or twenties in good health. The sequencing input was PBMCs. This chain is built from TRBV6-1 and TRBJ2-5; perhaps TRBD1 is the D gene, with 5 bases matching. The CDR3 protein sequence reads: CASSKGNKETQYF. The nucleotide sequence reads TGTGCCAGCAGTAAGGGGAACAAAGAGACCCAGTACTTC.